This TCR beta chain emerged from a study of beta chain features in type 1 diabetes (dated by TCRdb to the late 2010s). Context from the whole study: No differences in mean age, gender distribution, total cell number or subset yield were found between patients and healthy donors. Whereas all 30 or so donors provided naive and central memory subsets, regulatory and stem cell-like memory subsets were isolated from just 8 patients and roughly 8 healthy donors. The study compared TCRB repertoires of sorted circulating CD4+ T cell subsets between recently diagnosed type 1 diabetes patients and matched healthy donors. A total of around 110,000,000 sorted cells were examined across all samples, and RNA yield correlated strongly with the number of cells per subset.

Ends trimmed: V by 5 bases, J by 4 bases; bases unmatched to a gene: 6. The germline V gene specifies SGHVS as CDR1 and FQNEAQ as CDR2. The CDR3 goes from the cysteine to the phenylalanine over 15 residues. The only DNA kept is the CDR3, 45 bases in frame from the first base. The paper's findings and limits, for the study overall: In all four CD4+ subsets, TCRB CDR3 length was moderately but significantly shorter in type 1 diabetes patients. Because small numbers of individuals were included in the HLA sub-analyses, any influence of HLA type on TCRB rearrangement was left unresolved. At VDJ recombination sites, type 1 diabetes patients had fewer insertions and more deleted nucleotides, which implies abnormalities in thymic rearrangement. Shorter templates might have been favored by PCR, but patient and control samples were amplified and corrected together, so both groups would have been affected equally by any skew. Because cDNA was sequenced instead of genomic DNA, highly expressing activated cells could be over-represented, though the groups showed no difference in activation or CD3 levels. Naive, central memory and regulatory TCRB repertoires appeared to be more similar among patients than among healthy donors.

The entire isolated RNA was reverse transcribed using the High Capacity cDNA Reverse Transcription Kit, and thus expressed TCRB transcripts were sequenced. For stem cell-like memory T cell samples, survey-depth immunoSEQ sequencing was used, averaging approximately 1 million total reads per sample. Sorted cells were lysed in RLT buffer, and RNA was extracted using DNase-treated RNeasy Micro or Mini kits according to cell number. To prevent cross-contamination, each cell subset was processed individually, whereas patient and healthy donor samples were processed jointly. Using the immunoSEQ multiplex PCR, TCRB sequences were amplified from cDNA into 87-bp fragments spanning the CDR3 region. Sequencing of the amplicons was done on the Illumina HiSeq platform. Regarding the original processing steps: PCR bias was computationally corrected using synthetic template baselines, reads within Hamming distance 2 were collapsed, and singletons that could not be merged were discarded. Reads were aligned against IMGT so that V, D and J genes, CDR3 length and insertions or deletions at six rearrangement sites could be assigned. Within each subset, clonotype counts were normalized to the number of sorted cells before true diversity and Gini coefficients were calculated with the tcR R package. The overlap coefficient, calculated on TCRB nucleotide sequences, was used to quantify repertoire sharing. TCRdb retrieved this table from immuneACCESS and kept in-frame rearrangements only. Not all clones are present; in checked studies, unresolved V genes account for under half, and no reason is known for the remainder. Clonal size and the V and J genes are those of that table, whereas D and trimming came from the DNA. The sample table contains some 19,000 clones; only one count was recorded for 45% to 50% of them. Approximately 0.46% of the sample is held by the ten biggest clonotypes.

As regards this clone: Its binding antigen is unknown. Base qualities are not at hand, and no much larger clone is one base apart.

Each donor gave one peripheral blood draw, averaging approximately 110 mL, which was collected into heparinised tubes. A BD FACSAria II and a panel including CD45RO, CCR7, CD25, CD127, CD95 and CD27 were used to sort naive, central memory, regulatory and stem cell-like memory CD4+ T cells. Purity was above 95% for every sorted population. Right away, PBMCs were isolated by Lymphoprep density gradient centrifugation and were stained directly, with no culture step. Samples were stained and sorted in pairs, with one healthy donor and one patient per experiment, so that batch effects were minimized. This receptor was obtained from a young man in good health. Rearrangement joined TRBV7-8 to TRBJ2-1; TRBD2 aligns with 9 central bases. The sequencing input was stem cell memory CD4+ T cells from blood. The sample's cell subset or site, from its label and the paper: stem cell-like memory CD4+ T cells. Here is the DNA: TGTGCCAGCAGCCGAAGCGGGGGGACTTACAATGAGCAGTTCTTC. Its protein reads: CASSRSGGTYNEQFF.